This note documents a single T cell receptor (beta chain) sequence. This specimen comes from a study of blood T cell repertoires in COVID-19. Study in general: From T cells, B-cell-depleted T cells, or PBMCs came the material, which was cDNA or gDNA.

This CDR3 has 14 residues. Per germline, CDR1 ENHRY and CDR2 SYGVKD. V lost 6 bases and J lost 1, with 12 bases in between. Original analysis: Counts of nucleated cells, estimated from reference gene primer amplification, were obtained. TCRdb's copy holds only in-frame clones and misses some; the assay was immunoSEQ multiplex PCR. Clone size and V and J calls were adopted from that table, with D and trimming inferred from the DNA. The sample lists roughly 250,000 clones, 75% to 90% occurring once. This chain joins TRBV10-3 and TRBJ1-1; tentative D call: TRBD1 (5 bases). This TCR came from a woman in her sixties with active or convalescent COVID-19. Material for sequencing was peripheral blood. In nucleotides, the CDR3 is TGTGCCATCAGAGACCTCGGACAGAACACTGAAGCTTTCTTT. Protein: CAIRDLGQNTEAFF.